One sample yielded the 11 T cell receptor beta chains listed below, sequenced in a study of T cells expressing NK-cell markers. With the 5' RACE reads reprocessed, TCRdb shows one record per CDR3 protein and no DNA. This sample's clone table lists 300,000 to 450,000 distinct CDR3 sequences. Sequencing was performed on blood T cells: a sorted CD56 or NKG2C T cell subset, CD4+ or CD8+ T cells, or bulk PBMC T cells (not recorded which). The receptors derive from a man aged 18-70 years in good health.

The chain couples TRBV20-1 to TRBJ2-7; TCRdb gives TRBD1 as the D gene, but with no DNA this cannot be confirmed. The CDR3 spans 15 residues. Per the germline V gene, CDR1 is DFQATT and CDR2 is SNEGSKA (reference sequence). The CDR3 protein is CSAKTGTGSSYEQYF.

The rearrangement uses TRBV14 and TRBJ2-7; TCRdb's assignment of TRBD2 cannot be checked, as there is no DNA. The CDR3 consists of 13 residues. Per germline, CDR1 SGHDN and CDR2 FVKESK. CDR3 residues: CASSHFGGGEQYF.

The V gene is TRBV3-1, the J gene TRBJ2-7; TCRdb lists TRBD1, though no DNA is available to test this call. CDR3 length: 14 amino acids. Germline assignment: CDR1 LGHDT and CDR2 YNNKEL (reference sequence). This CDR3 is CASSEGQTPGEQYF.

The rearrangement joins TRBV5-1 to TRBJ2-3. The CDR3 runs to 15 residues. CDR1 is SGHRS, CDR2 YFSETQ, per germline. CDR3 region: CASSVFLGNTDTQYF.

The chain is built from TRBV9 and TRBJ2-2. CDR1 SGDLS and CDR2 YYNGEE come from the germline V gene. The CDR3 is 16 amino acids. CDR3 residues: CASSVGRLTNTGELFF.

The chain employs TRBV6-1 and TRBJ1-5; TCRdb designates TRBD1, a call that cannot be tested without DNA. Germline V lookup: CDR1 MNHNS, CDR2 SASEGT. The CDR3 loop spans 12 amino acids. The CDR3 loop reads CASKQGFQPQHF.

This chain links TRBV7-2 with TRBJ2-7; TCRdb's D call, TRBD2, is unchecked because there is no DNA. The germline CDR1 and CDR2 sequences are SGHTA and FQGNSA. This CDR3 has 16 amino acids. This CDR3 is CASSTGLAGGSYEQYF.

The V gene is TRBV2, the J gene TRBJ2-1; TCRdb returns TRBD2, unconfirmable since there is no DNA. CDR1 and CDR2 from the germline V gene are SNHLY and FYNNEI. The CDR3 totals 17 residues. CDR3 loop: CASRGTSGGAYWGEQFF.

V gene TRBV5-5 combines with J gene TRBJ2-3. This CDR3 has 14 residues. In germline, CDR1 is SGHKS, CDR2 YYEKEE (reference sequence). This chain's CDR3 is CASSQTPQGDTQYF.

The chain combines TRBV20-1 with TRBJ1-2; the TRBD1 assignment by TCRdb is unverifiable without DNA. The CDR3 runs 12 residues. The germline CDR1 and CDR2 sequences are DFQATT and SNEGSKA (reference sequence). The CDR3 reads CSAIGQHGGYTF.

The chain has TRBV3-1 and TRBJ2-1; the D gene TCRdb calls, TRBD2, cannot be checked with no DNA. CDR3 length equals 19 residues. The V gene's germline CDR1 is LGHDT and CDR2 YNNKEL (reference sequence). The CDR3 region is CASRPKAGYVSGGADEQFF.